Described below is a single T cell receptor (beta chain) sequence and its context. Its antigen has not been determined. Within one base of it there is no much larger clone, and no base qualities were kept. This entry comes from a study of cytomegalovirus exposure and HLA in healthy donors (dated by TCRdb to about 2017). Turning to the overall study: In an earlier analysis of around 540 of the donors, under 300 Gb of sequence data and approximately 100 million unique TCR beta sequences from roughly 190 million T cells were reported. Along with the roughly 710-subject first cohort, a separate validation cohort of 120 different subjects was used. The study profiled the T cell repertoires of hundreds of subjects by immunosequencing and related them to cytomegalovirus serostatus. An earlier analysis of about 600 of the donors used high-throughput TCR beta sequencing to judge whether each TCR beta V gene segment behaved as functional or pseudogenic. The genetic ancestry cluster associated with self-reported Caucasian donors included around four fifths of the roughly 410 genotyped donors. Across 398 genotyped donors of the cohort, an average of roughly 250,000 unique TCR beta nucleotide sequences per donor were sequenced, and roughly a sixth of those sequences were non-productive. Typing coverage differed by locus: A, B, C, DRB1 and DQB1 were typed in about 629-640 donors, DQA1 in about 500, DPA1 in some 610, and DPB1 in roughly 470. To study patterns of TCR occurrence, a later analysis re-analyzed previously published TCR beta repertoires from hundreds of donors and added high-resolution HLA genotyping. Genome-wide SNP genotypes for about three fifths of the roughly 670 donors were used in a later genetic analysis, which treated that subset as a discovery cohort. The study aimed to test whether cataloging public T cell receptors could reveal signatures of past pathogen exposure. To predict cytomegalovirus infection status, the study brought together high-throughput TCR immunosequencing, statistical association of individual TCRs with disease status, and machine learning. HLA typing covered class I and class II loci at four-digit resolution. All discovery cohort repertoires had been generated using a single sequencing platform. Alongside the repertoire data, information on donor age, sex, ethnicity and CMV serostatus was compiled. Rather than using new phenotypic data, the later analysis identified candidate immune exposures from TCR beta sequences and from how often those sequences occurred across donors. About 280 gigabases of sequencing data and around 88 million unique TCR sequences made up an early release that covered approximately 650 HLA-typed donors. Roughly 5 DR-DQ haplotypes were handled as single units for association and clustering, since linkage in the cohort was strong. What the work shows at the level of the full study, not this receptor alone: The presence/absence analyses assumed that sequencing depth was roughly uniform across donors, and that assumption may not be true. The only immune exposure information available for the cohort was CMV serostatus. Linkage disequilibrium might explain the correlated functional status among segregating V segments, but an unknown experimental factor could not be excluded. Most TCR sequences were observed very rarely across donors, whereas some public TCRs were present in many individuals. In a later analysis, over 15,000 TCR beta sequences were associated with specific HLA alleles at a false discovery rate of 0.05. According to the authors, the approach could potentially be generalized to other disease states and immunological phenotypes. Because HLA typing was missing for some donors at each locus, association tests included only the typed subset. In vitro tests confirmed that a few of the cytomegalovirus-associated TCR beta chains recognize cytomegalovirus antigens. In a later genetic analysis, fewer N-insertions in productive TCRs were reported among donors in an Asian-associated ancestry cluster than the 666-donor mean. According to a later analysis, TCR association rates differed among HLA loci, with DRB1 alleles showing the most associated TCRs and HLA-C alleles showing the fewest. A later genetic analysis associated a missense DCLRE1C variant with V-gene and J-gene trimming of TCR beta chains, and an independent cohort replicated the association. The classifier was reported to diagnose cytomegalovirus status with high specificity and sensitivity in both the original cohort and the validation cohort. Several of the top co-occurrence clusters appeared to be linked to parvovirus B19, influenza, CMV and Epstein-Barr virus, according to a later analysis. Assigning TCR associations to individual alleles was difficult when HLA alleles, especially DR and DQ, strongly co-occurred. Broadly in line with IMGT annotations, most TCR beta V segments showed up in productive rearrangements about 87% or about 30% of the time in an earlier analysis of roughly 590 of the donors. A cluster of highly shared sequence variants was judged likely to represent a technical artifact of the sequencing pipeline. A further reported finding was that TCR beta sequences accurately predicted the HLA-A and HLA-B alleles for most subjects in the first cohort. The earlier analysis of nearly 600 of the donors excluded approximately 17 rarely observed V segments, including chromosome 9 orphons, because counts were too low. In a later analysis, most CMV-associated TCR beta chains were found to appear HLA-restricted, with HLA associations seemingly driven largely by CMV exposure. The study listed 150 to 200 TCR beta chains as associated with cytomegalovirus. The 87-base-pair reads could not distinguish some IMGT-functional V segments, including TRBV6-2 and TRBV6-3, so those segments were excluded. In this cohort, only TCR beta chains were sequenced, and detectable features were limited by the absence of alpha or paired-chain data. In a later analysis, HLA-associated TCR beta chains were found to be more clonally expanded and to have lower generation probabilities than equally common non-associated chains.

The cohort consisted of hundreds of healthy bone marrow donors. At the time of sampling, all cohort members were nominally healthy, though unrecorded immune exposures were likely present. The donor was CMV seropositive and belonged to the group of 250 to 300 seropositive cohort members. A peripheral blood sample was provided by each donor, and peripheral blood mononuclear cells were used for TCR beta sequencing. The Qiagen DNeasy Blood Extraction Kit was used to extract genomic DNA from the blood cell samples. Compared with germline, V lacks 2 bases and J lacks 8 bases; bases without a gene match: 5. The germline V gene encodes CDR1 MNHEY and CDR2 SVGAGI. The cysteine opens and the phenylalanine closes a CDR3 of 13 amino acids. The kept DNA is CDR3 alone, 39 bases in frame from the first base. Library prep was done by the immunoSEQ multiplex PCR assay. A mixture of 60 forward primers for TCR Vbeta segments and 13 reverse primers for TCR Jbeta segments was used in the multiplex PCR. Amplification of the CDR3 region of rearranged TCR beta genes was performed with a multiplex PCR assay on genomic DNA. The amplified TCR beta libraries were sequenced on the Illumina HiSeq System as 87-base-pair reads. Regarding the original processing steps: Across the 670 or so repertoires, a later analysis counted tens of millions of unique TCR beta chains, 9.5 million to 13 million of which were shared by at least two donors. Raw reads were error-corrected and collapsed into unique sequences by a nearest-neighbor algorithm in which closely related sequences were merged to remove PCR and sequencing errors. To assign V, D and J gene segments, CDR3 sequences were aligned to IMGT reference sequences. For a sequence to be retained, a match of at least six nucleotides to both a V gene segment and a J gene segment was required. Rearrangements were called productive when the CDR3 lacked stop codons and stayed in frame with V and J; all others were non-productive. Following IMGT convention, CDR3 was defined as the stretch from the second conserved V-encoded cysteine up to the conserved J-encoded phenylalanine. The earlier analysis of about 640 of the donors excluded any sequence lacking an unambiguous match to a single V gene segment. An earlier analysis of some 500 of the donors classified V segments as functional when productive rearrangements were above 56.7% and as segregating when the standard deviation between donors was above 5%. A statistical classification framework was built to diagnose cytomegalovirus status from the catalog of TCR beta chain sequences. In a later analysis, V and J genes were assigned by comparing TCR nucleotide sequences against IMGT/GENE-DB human TR gene sequences. Using the TCRdist pipeline, a later analysis assigned CDR3 sequences along with most-parsimonious VDJ recombination scenarios. In a later analysis, each TCR beta chain was defined by its CDR3 amino acid sequence together with its V-gene family, and reads without a unique V-gene family were excluded. As a way to deal with suspected cross-contamination and a sequencing artifact, a later analysis dropped 592 nucleotide sequences that were highly shared and had low generation probability. A later analysis calculated a clonal expansion index for each public chain from normalized within-repertoire ranks of inferred template counts. Generation probabilities in a later analysis came from a VDJ recombination model fitted to out-of-frame rearrangements, and those results were checked against IGoR. Hypergeometric tests were used in a later analysis to score TCR-TCR, TCR-HLA and TCR-CMV co-occurrence, with a repertoire-size bias correction applied to the TCR pairs. False discovery rates were estimated in a later analysis by permuting HLA or CMV assignments 20 times. A later analysis grouped co-occurring TCRs with DBSCAN, adding TCRdist sequence similarity when clustering within HLA-allele-positive subsets. Repertoires with fewer than 30,000 or more than 120,000 public chains were left out of co-occurrence clustering, as were about five repertoires with anomalous nucleotide sharing. Not all clones reach the TCRdb copy of this immuneACCESS table, which keeps in-frame sequences only. Checked studies attribute under half of the gap to unresolved V genes and leave the rest unexplained. V, J and clone size are those of that table, while D and trimming were read from the DNA. A total of 80,000 to 95,000 clones appear in this sample, approximately 86% of them only once. The ten biggest clones cover roughly 9.2% of the sample.

The chain uses TRBV6-5 and TRBJ1-2, with TRBD1 identical over 7 junction bases. This TCR was recovered from a man aged 30-40 years in good health and CMV-seropositive. Input material: PBMCs. The nucleotides are TGTGCCAGCAGTTACACAGGGGTTGACGGCTACACCTTC. Protein translation: CASSYTGVDGYTF.